Below, one T cell receptor beta chain is given with its context. Some clones are missing from TCRdb's copy, which holds only in-frame ones; the method was immunoSEQ multiplex PCR. The sample carries under 250,000 clones, 80% to 85% recorded once. Germline V CDR1 and CDR2: SGHDN, FVKESK. J gave up 4 bases and V 1 base, and 12 bases lay outside the gene matches. The CDR3 consists of 18 residues. The sample belongs to a study of blood T cell repertoires in COVID-19. In the study overall: COVID-19 samples from acute and convalescent phases originated in the United States, Italy and Spain.

The clonotype comes from a middle-aged man with active or convalescent COVID-19. The chain is built from TRBV14 and TRBJ2-5, with TRBD2 matching 10 bases. Sequencing was carried out using peripheral blood. The CDR3 loop reads CASSQGFLAGAKGETQYF. The CDR3 DNA follows: TGTGCCAGCAGCCAAGGTTTTCTAGCGGGGGCCAAGGGAGAGACCCAGTACTTC.